This T cell receptor beta chain was captured by sequencing in a study of cytomegalovirus exposure and HLA in healthy donors (dated by TCRdb to the late 2010s). As for the study more broadly: In an earlier analysis of roughly 590 of the donors, 250 to 350 Gb of sequence data and 90 million to 120 million unique TCR beta sequences from about 179 million T cells were reported. Roughly 320 gigabases of sequencing data and approximately 92 million unique TCR sequences made up an early release that covered under 750 HLA-typed donors. Of the 350 to 450 genotyped donors, approximately 80% were placed in the genetic ancestry cluster associated with self-reported Caucasian donors. The study aimed to test whether cataloging public T cell receptors could reveal signatures of past pathogen exposure. The study profiled the T cell repertoires of about 720 subjects by immunosequencing and related them to cytomegalovirus serostatus. A separate validation cohort of about 110 different subjects was used in addition to the 666-subject first cohort. The study combined high-throughput TCR immunosequencing, statistical association of individual TCRs with disease status, and machine learning to predict cytomegalovirus infection status. A later analysis re-analyzed previously published TCR beta repertoires from 666 donors and added high-resolution HLA genotyping to study TCR occurrence patterns. The later analysis used no new phenotypic data to find candidate immune exposures, relying instead on TCR beta sequences and their occurrence across donors. An earlier analysis of roughly 580 of the donors used high-throughput TCR beta sequencing to judge whether each TCR beta V gene segment behaved as functional or pseudogenic. Donor age, sex, ethnicity and CMV serostatus were compiled alongside the repertoire data. Genome-wide SNP genotypes for about 65% of the 666 donors were used in a later genetic analysis, which treated that subset as a discovery cohort. All discovery cohort repertoires had been generated on a single sequencing platform. HLA typing covered class I and class II loci at four-digit resolution. Typing coverage varied by locus: roughly 629-640 donors for A, B, C, DRB1 and DQB1; roughly 500 for DQA1; around 570 for DPA1; more than 450 for DPB1. Because of strong linkage in the cohort, roughly five DR-DQ haplotypes were treated as single units for association and clustering. On average, 235,054 unique TCR beta nucleotide sequences were sequenced per donor among a few hundred genotyped donors of the cohort, with 15% to 20% of those sequences being non-productive. What the study reported, not specific to this receptor: In both the original and validation cohorts, the classifier was reported to diagnose cytomegalovirus status with high specificity and sensitivity. Sequencing depth was assumed to be roughly uniform across donors in the presence/absence analyses, though that assumption may not hold. A cluster of highly shared sequence variants was judged likely to represent a technical artifact of the sequencing pipeline. Correlated functional status among segregating V segments might be attributable to linkage disequilibrium, but an unknown experimental factor could not be ruled out. Only TCR beta chains were sequenced in this cohort, and the absence of alpha or paired-chain data limited detectable features. Strong co-occurrence of HLA alleles, especially DR and DQ, made assigning TCR associations to individual alleles difficult. Compared with the roughly 600-donor mean, donors in an Asian-associated ancestry cluster had fewer N-insertions in productive TCRs, according to a later genetic analysis. In a later analysis, HLA-associated TCR beta chains showed more clonal expansion and lower generation probabilities than non-associated chains that were equally common. Some IMGT-functional V segments, including TRBV6-2 and TRBV6-3, could not be distinguished by the 87-base-pair reads and were therefore excluded. A further reported finding was that TCR beta sequences accurately predicted the HLA-A and HLA-B alleles for most subjects in the first cohort. Three of the identified cytomegalovirus-associated TCR beta chains were confirmed in vitro to be specific for cytomegalovirus antigens. The earlier analysis of 587 of the donors excluded fewer than 20 rarely observed V segments, including chromosome 9 orphons, because counts were too low. A later analysis found that TCR association rates varied across HLA loci, with DRB1 alleles showing the most associated TCRs and HLA-C alleles the fewest. In a later genetic analysis, a missense DCLRE1C variant was associated with V-gene and J-gene trimming of TCR beta chains, and the association was replicated in an independent cohort. Immune exposure information for the cohort was limited to CMV serostatus. HLA typing was unavailable for some donors at each locus, so association tests used only the typed subset. Specific HLA alleles were associated with 15,000 to 20,000 TCR beta sequences at a false discovery rate of 0.05 in a later analysis. Across donors, most TCR sequences were observed very rarely, whereas some public TCRs were present in many individuals. The authors suggested that the approach could potentially be generalized to other disease states and immunological phenotypes. In an earlier analysis of 450 to 750 of the donors, most TCR beta V segments appeared in productive rearrangements about 87% or about 30% of the time, broadly matching IMGT annotations. A later analysis reported that several top co-occurrence clusters appeared linked to parvovirus B19, influenza, CMV and Epstein-Barr virus. In a later analysis, most CMV-associated TCR beta chains were found to appear HLA-restricted, with HLA associations seemingly driven largely by CMV exposure. A total of around 150 TCR beta chains were listed by the study as associated with cytomegalovirus.

In total, about 650 healthy bone marrow donors made up the cohort. At the time of sampling, all cohort members were nominally healthy, though unrecorded immune exposures were likely present. The donor tested CMV seronegative and was one of the 352 seronegative cohort members. Every donor gave a peripheral blood sample, and the peripheral blood mononuclear cells from that sample were used for TCR beta sequencing. The Qiagen DNeasy Blood Extraction Kit was used to extract genomic DNA from the blood cell samples. Libraries were prepared through the immunoSEQ multiplex PCR assay. For the multiplex PCR, a mixture combining 60 forward primers for TCR Vbeta segments and 13 reverse primers for TCR Jbeta segments was used. Amplification of the CDR3 region of rearranged TCR beta genes was performed with a multiplex PCR assay on genomic DNA. The amplified TCR beta libraries were sequenced on the Illumina HiSeq System as 87-base-pair reads. Per the authors' processing: A later analysis counted tens of millions of unique TCR beta chains across the roughly 700 repertoires, and around 12 million of these chains were shared by at least two donors. Raw reads were error-corrected and collapsed into unique sequences by a nearest-neighbor algorithm in which closely related sequences were merged to remove PCR and sequencing errors. CDR3 sequences were aligned to IMGT reference sequences to assign V, D and J gene segments. Each retained sequence needed at least a six-nucleotide match to both a V gene segment and a J gene segment. A rearrangement was called productive if the CDR3 had no stop codons and remained in frame with V and J, and every other rearrangement was called non-productive. CDR3 was defined according to IMGT convention as the region running from the second conserved V-encoded cysteine to the conserved J-encoded phenylalanine. Sequences without an unambiguous match to a single V gene segment were excluded from the earlier analysis of 587 of the donors. An earlier analysis of about 590 of the donors classified V segments as functional when productive rearrangements were above 56.7% and as segregating when the standard deviation between donors was above 5%. A statistical classification framework was built for diagnosing cytomegalovirus status from the catalog of TCR beta chain sequences. A later analysis assigned V and J genes by comparing TCR nucleotide sequences with IMGT/GENE-DB human TR gene sequences. In a later analysis, CDR3 sequences and most-parsimonious VDJ recombination scenarios were assigned using the TCRdist pipeline. In a later analysis, each TCR beta chain was defined by its CDR3 amino acid sequence together with its V-gene family, and reads without a unique V-gene family were excluded. In a later analysis, fewer than 600 highly shared, low-generation-probability nucleotide sequences were removed to address suspected cross-contamination and a sequencing artifact. In a later analysis, a clonal expansion index for each public chain was calculated from normalized within-repertoire ranks of inferred template counts. In a later analysis, generation probabilities were computed with a VDJ recombination model fitted to out-of-frame rearrangements, and the resulting probabilities were checked against IGoR. A later analysis scored TCR-TCR, TCR-HLA and TCR-CMV co-occurrence with hypergeometric tests, applying a repertoire-size bias correction to TCR pairs. To estimate false discovery rates, a later analysis permuted the HLA or CMV assignments 20 times. In a later analysis, co-occurring TCRs were grouped with DBSCAN, and TCRdist sequence similarity was added when clustering was performed within HLA-allele-positive subsets. Repertoires with fewer than 30,000 or more than 120,000 public chains were left out of co-occurrence clustering, as were five repertoires with anomalous nucleotide sharing. TCRdb mirrors the immuneACCESS table, restricted to in-frame sequences. Some clones are absent from its copies; in checked studies, under half trace to an unresolved V gene, and the reason for the others is unknown. V, J and clone size are taken as reported in that table, and D and trimming were inferred from the DNA itself. This sample has 200,000 to 300,000 clones in its table, and about 77% of those were observed once. The ten most abundant clones make up about 0.47% of the sample.

Taken from the germline V gene, the CDR1 and CDR2 loops are SGHVS and FQNEAQ. There are 13 amino acids in the CDR3, from cysteine to phenylalanine inclusive. The DNA shown is the 39-base CDR3, in frame from base 1. V is shortened by 8 bases, J by 8 bases, and the region joining them spans 16 bases. Regarding this clone: Its antigen is unknown. The sample holds no much larger clone one base away, and base qualities are not on file.

This chain joins TRBV7-8 to TRBJ2-1; a tentative D call is TRBD2 (6 bases match). The receptor was derived from a boy between 10 and 17 years old in good health and CMV-seronegative. Sequenced material: PBMCs. The CDR3 corresponds to CASSLTSSYEQFF. The DNA sequence is given as TGTGCCAGCTCCTTGACTAGTAGCTATGAGCAGTTCTTC.